This is a list of T cell receptor beta chains from one sample in a study of CD8 T cells in ankylosing spondylitis. TCRdb recomputed calls from the 5' RACE reads with MiXCR, one row per CDR3 protein. The profile shows under 200,000 distinct CDR3 sequences, around 9.6% of them singletons. Sequencing input: blood, either unsorted or a sorted T cell fraction (not recorded which). The receptor source for this set is a female donor with ankylosing spondylitis or in good health (not recorded which). Each CDR3 is given with its conserved first and last residue. The order of the fields is V gene, D gene, clone size, J gene, CDR3 DNA, CDR3 protein. A D gene is named only where the DNA matches it firmly. Size is stated for part of the rows, as once, few or many counts, or as a class when the clone is expanded.

V gene: TRBV30
D gene: NA
clone size: NA
J gene: TRBJ1-6
CDR3 DNA: TGTGCCTGGAGTTCGGCCTCCAATTCACCCCTCCACTTT
CDR3 protein: CAWSSASNSPLHF

V gene: TRBV20-1
D gene: NA
clone size: NA
J gene: TRBJ2-7
CDR3 DNA: TGCAGTGCTAGAGGGGGACCCACGACCTCCTACGAGCAGTACTTC
CDR3 protein: CSARGGPTTSYEQYF

V gene: TRBV6-5
D gene: NA
clone size: few
J gene: TRBJ2-5
CDR3 DNA: TGTGCCAGCAGTTCCGAGGGACTCCCAGAAGAGACCCAGTACTTC
CDR3 protein: CASSSEGLPEETQYF

V gene: TRBV7-9
D gene: TRBD1
clone size: few
J gene: TRBJ2-1
CDR3 DNA: TGTGCCAGCAGCCCCCGGGGACAGGGAGGTAATGAGCAGTTCTTC
CDR3 protein: CASSPRGQGGNEQFF

V gene: TRBV5-4
D gene: TRBD2
clone size: few
J gene: TRBJ2-1
CDR3 DNA: TGTGCCAGCAGCCCTAGTACTAGCGGGGCTTACAATGAGCAGTTCTTC
CDR3 protein: CASSPSTSGAYNEQFF

V gene: TRBV27
D gene: TRBD1
clone size: NA
J gene: TRBJ1-4
CDR3 DNA: TGTGCCAGCAGTTGGGGACAGCTTGAAAAACTGTTTTTT
CDR3 protein: CASSWGQLEKLFF

V gene: TRBV9
D gene: NA
clone size: NA
J gene: TRBJ2-5
CDR3 DNA: TGTGCCAGCAGCGTAGTCGGGCGGGATGGCGAGACCCAGTACTTC
CDR3 protein: CASSVVGRDGETQYF

V gene: TRBV6-5
D gene: NA
clone size: few
J gene: TRBJ2-1
CDR3 DNA: TGTGCCAGCAGTTACGAGGAAAGCTATGAGCAGTTCTTC
CDR3 protein: CASSYEESYEQFF

V gene: TRBV29-1
D gene: NA
clone size: many
J gene: TRBJ1-1
CDR3 DNA: TGCAGCGCCGGGTTGGGGGCTTCTGAAGCTTTCTTT
CDR3 protein: CSAGLGASEAFF

V gene: TRBV4-3
D gene: NA
clone size: few
J gene: TRBJ2-1
CDR3 DNA: TGCGCCAGCAGCCAGCACGGGAATGGGTACAATGAGCAGTTCTTC
CDR3 protein: CASSQHGNGYNEQFF

V gene: TRBV28
D gene: NA
clone size: few
J gene: TRBJ1-2
CDR3 DNA: TGTGCCAGCAGTTTGGGGGGGCGGTACTATGGCTACACCTTC
CDR3 protein: CASSLGGRYYGYTF

V gene: TRBV19
D gene: NA
clone size: NA
J gene: TRBJ1-1
CDR3 DNA: TGTGCCAGTAACGTCGGCGGGTGGAACACTGAAGCTTTCTTT
CDR3 protein: CASNVGGWNTEAFF

V gene: TRBV6-1
D gene: NA
clone size: NA
J gene: TRBJ2-1
CDR3 DNA: TGTGCCAGCAGTGACGCCAGGCGGAGTAGGAATGAGCAGTTCTTC
CDR3 protein: CASSDARRSRNEQFF

V gene: TRBV6-1
D gene: NA
clone size: NA
J gene: TRBJ2-7
CDR3 DNA: TGTGCCAGCAGCCCCAGTCCGGTGGTTACCTACGAGCAGTACTTC
CDR3 protein: CASSPSPVVTYEQYF

V gene: TRBV12-3/TRBV12-4
D gene: NA
clone size: many
J gene: TRBJ2-3
CDR3 DNA: TGTGCCACGGGCGATACGCAGTATTTT
CDR3 protein: CATGDTQYF

V gene: TRBV4-3
D gene: NA
clone size: NA
J gene: TRBJ2-5
CDR3 DNA: TGCGCCAGCAGCCAAGATCGGGGCAGTCTAGAGACCCAGTACTTC
CDR3 protein: CASSQDRGSLETQYF

V gene: TRBV5-4
D gene: NA
clone size: many
J gene: TRBJ2-1
CDR3 DNA: TGTGCCAGCAGCCCCAGCACCCGTGAGCAGTTCTTC
CDR3 protein: CASSPSTREQFF

V gene: TRBV11-2
D gene: TRBD2
clone size: few
J gene: TRBJ2-1
CDR3 DNA: TGTGCCAGCAGCTACAAGCGGGAGTCCACTAGGGGCAATGAGCAGTTCTTC
CDR3 protein: CASSYKRESTRGNEQFF

V gene: TRBV7-2
D gene: NA
clone size: once
J gene: TRBJ2-6
CDR3 DNA: TGTGCCAGCAGCTTCGACGCGTCTGGGGCCAACGTCCTGACTTTC
CDR3 protein: CASSFDASGANVLTF

V gene: TRBV29-1
D gene: TRBD1
clone size: NA
J gene: TRBJ1-4
CDR3 DNA: TGCAGCGTTGAAGATGAGGGACAGCGCGGTGAAAAACTGTTTTTT
CDR3 protein: CSVEDEGQRGEKLFF

V gene: TRBV29-1
D gene: NA
clone size: many
J gene: TRBJ1-2
CDR3 DNA: TGCAGCGTTGAAGACCGGGACAACTATGGCTACACCTTC
CDR3 protein: CSVEDRDNYGYTF

V gene: TRBV20-1
D gene: TRBD1
clone size: many
J gene: TRBJ1-2
CDR3 DNA: TGCAGTTTACATCCCCGGGACAGTTATGGCTACACCTTC
CDR3 protein: CSLHPRDSYGYTF

V gene: TRBV29-1
D gene: TRBD1
clone size: many
J gene: TRBJ1-1
CDR3 DNA: TGCAGCGTTGACCCACCCGGGACAGGGGTGGGTCACACTGAAGCTTTCTTT
CDR3 protein: CSVDPPGTGVGHTEAFF

V gene: TRBV27
D gene: TRBD1
clone size: few
J gene: TRBJ1-2
CDR3 DNA: TGTGCCAGCAGTGTACAGGGGGGTAACTATGGCTACACCTTC
CDR3 protein: CASSVQGGNYGYTF

V gene: TRBV30
D gene: TRBD2
clone size: NA
J gene: TRBJ2-5
CDR3 DNA: TGTGCCTGGAGTCAGGCTAGCGGACACAACCAAGAGACCCAGTACTTC
CDR3 protein: CAWSQASGHNQETQYF

V gene: TRBV12-3/TRBV12-4
D gene: NA
clone size: once
J gene: TRBJ2-7
CDR3 DNA: TGTGCCAGCAGCTCGAACAGGTTAAACTCCTACGAGCAGTACTTC
CDR3 protein: CASSSNRLNSYEQYF

V gene: TRBV2
D gene: TRBD2
clone size: NA
J gene: TRBJ2-7
CDR3 DNA: TGTGCCAGCAGTTTAGCGGGAGGGCGACGGGAGCAGTACTTC
CDR3 protein: CASSLAGGRREQYF

V gene: TRBV5-6
D gene: NA
clone size: NA
J gene: TRBJ2-5
CDR3 DNA: TGTGCCAGCAGCTTAAGGCACGGGGACGAGTTTTTGGAGACCCAGTACTTC
CDR3 protein: CASSLRHGDEFLETQYF

V gene: TRBV4-3
D gene: NA
clone size: NA
J gene: TRBJ2-7
CDR3 DNA: TGCGCCAGCAGCCAGGTTAAGGACAGCTACGAGCAGTACTTC
CDR3 protein: CASSQVKDSYEQYF

V gene: TRBV20-1
D gene: NA
clone size: NA
J gene: TRBJ1-5
CDR3 DNA: TGCAGTGCTAGAAGGGGGGAAGGCAATCAGCCCCAGCATTTT
CDR3 protein: CSARRGEGNQPQHF

V gene: TRBV7-6
D gene: TRBD2
clone size: few
J gene: TRBJ2-2
CDR3 DNA: TGTGCCAGCAGTCCCCGTAGCGGGGGAGGTTTGACCGGGGAGCTGTTTTTT
CDR3 protein: CASSPRSGGGLTGELFF

V gene: TRBV4-3
D gene: NA
clone size: many
J gene: TRBJ2-7
CDR3 DNA: TGCGCCAGCAGCCAAGTTTCCAGGGACTACGAGCAGTACTTC
CDR3 protein: CASSQVSRDYEQYF

V gene: TRBV7-9
D gene: NA
clone size: many
J gene: TRBJ2-7
CDR3 DNA: TGTGCCAGCAGCTTAGCGCTCACCTCTCGAAGCTTC
CDR3 protein: CASSLALTSRSF

V gene: TRBV3-1
D gene: NA
clone size: NA
J gene: TRBJ2-2
CDR3 DNA: TGTGCCAGCGGGCTGTTTTACAGGGCCGCGGGGCTGTTTTTT
CDR3 protein: CASGLFYRAAGLFF

V gene: TRBV7-9
D gene: TRBD1
clone size: few
J gene: TRBJ2-1
CDR3 DNA: TGTGCCAGCAGCCTCTTTGACAGGGCGGTCTACAATGAGCAGTTCTTC
CDR3 protein: CASSLFDRAVYNEQFF

V gene: TRBV12-3/TRBV12-4
D gene: NA
clone size: many
J gene: TRBJ2-2
CDR3 DNA: TGTGCCAGCAGTTTAGTATCAGGGGCCGGGGAGCTGTTTTTT
CDR3 protein: CASSLVSGAGELFF

V gene: TRBV5-1
D gene: NA
clone size: NA
J gene: TRBJ2-1
CDR3 DNA: TGCGCCAGCAGCCAGGAGGCAGGGACTTGGCCAAATGAGCAGTTCTTC
CDR3 protein: CASSQEAGTWPNEQFF

V gene: TRBV4-1
D gene: TRBD2
clone size: few
J gene: TRBJ2-1
CDR3 DNA: TGCGCCAGCAGCCATCGAGGTAGCGGGCCCGACAATGAGCAGTTCTTC
CDR3 protein: CASSHRGSGPDNEQFF

V gene: TRBV7-9
D gene: NA
clone size: NA
J gene: TRBJ2-7
CDR3 DNA: TGTGCCAGCAGCTTAGTAGCGTCGACCTACGAGCAGTACTTC
CDR3 protein: CASSLVASTYEQYF

V gene: TRBV4-3
D gene: NA
clone size: many
J gene: TRBJ2-7
CDR3 DNA: TGCGCCAGCAGCCCGGGGACTGCGGCCTACGAGCAGTACTTC
CDR3 protein: CASSPGTAAYEQYF

V gene: TRBV7-9
D gene: NA
clone size: NA
J gene: TRBJ1-1
CDR3 DNA: TGTGCCAGCAGCCCCTCCGTCCGGCGGGACACTGAAGCTTTCTTT
CDR3 protein: CASSPSVRRDTEAFF

V gene: TRBV15
D gene: NA
clone size: NA
J gene: TRBJ2-1
CDR3 DNA: TGTGCCACCAGCAGAGATCAAGCGATTTACAATGAGCAGTTCTTC
CDR3 protein: CATSRDQAIYNEQFF

V gene: TRBV24-1
D gene: NA
clone size: many
J gene: TRBJ2-1
CDR3 DNA: TGTGCCACCAGTGTGAGTGGGAATGAGCAGTTCTTC
CDR3 protein: CATSVSGNEQFF

V gene: TRBV4-3
D gene: NA
clone size: NA
J gene: TRBJ2-3
CDR3 DNA: TGCGCCAGCAGCCAAGCCAATAGCTATAGCACAGATACGCAGTATTTT
CDR3 protein: CASSQANSYSTDTQYF

V gene: TRBV28
D gene: NA
clone size: NA
J gene: TRBJ1-5
CDR3 DNA: TGTGCCAGCGTTAGGGCAGAGCCTAATCAGCCCCAGCATTTT
CDR3 protein: CASVRAEPNQPQHF

V gene: TRBV6-2/TRBV6-3
D gene: TRBD2
clone size: NA
J gene: TRBJ2-7
CDR3 DNA: TGTGCCAGCAAGGCGGGGGGGCCCGTCTACGAGCAGTACTTC
CDR3 protein: CASKAGGPVYEQYF

V gene: TRBV6-1
D gene: NA
clone size: few
J gene: TRBJ2-1
CDR3 DNA: TGTGCCAGCAGTGGCCGAGGGGGTTATTCCTACAATGAGCAGTTCTTC
CDR3 protein: CASSGRGGYSYNEQFF

V gene: TRBV20-1
D gene: TRBD2
clone size: NA
J gene: TRBJ2-2
CDR3 DNA: TGCAGTGCTCCCGGAACCCTAGCGGAGGAGGGGCCCGGGGAGCTGTTTTTT
CDR3 protein: CSAPGTLAEEGPGELFF

V gene: TRBV5-5
D gene: NA
clone size: NA
J gene: TRBJ1-4
CDR3 DNA: TGTGCCAGCAGCTTGGGGCCCGCAGGGATAGGTGAAAAACTGTTTTTT
CDR3 protein: CASSLGPAGIGEKLFF

V gene: TRBV4-3
D gene: NA
clone size: NA
J gene: TRBJ1-1
CDR3 DNA: TGCGCCAGCAGCCAAGATAAGGGGACCCTAAGTAGGCAAGCTTTCTTT
CDR3 protein: CASSQDKGTLSRQAFF

V gene: TRBV12-3/TRBV12-4
D gene: NA
clone size: many
J gene: TRBJ2-7
CDR3 DNA: TGTGCCAGCGGGGCCAACTCCTACGAGCAGTACTTC
CDR3 protein: CASGANSYEQYF

V gene: TRBV7-9
D gene: TRBD1
clone size: few
J gene: TRBJ2-1
CDR3 DNA: TGTGCCAGCAGCCCACGAGAGGGCAGGGGGCTGTTCTTTGTGCAGTTCTTC
CDR3 protein: CASSPREGRGLFFVQFF

V gene: TRBV11-2
D gene: NA
clone size: many
J gene: TRBJ2-7
CDR3 DNA: TGTGCCAGCAGCTCTTTAGCGTACGAGCAGTACTTC
CDR3 protein: CASSSLAYEQYF